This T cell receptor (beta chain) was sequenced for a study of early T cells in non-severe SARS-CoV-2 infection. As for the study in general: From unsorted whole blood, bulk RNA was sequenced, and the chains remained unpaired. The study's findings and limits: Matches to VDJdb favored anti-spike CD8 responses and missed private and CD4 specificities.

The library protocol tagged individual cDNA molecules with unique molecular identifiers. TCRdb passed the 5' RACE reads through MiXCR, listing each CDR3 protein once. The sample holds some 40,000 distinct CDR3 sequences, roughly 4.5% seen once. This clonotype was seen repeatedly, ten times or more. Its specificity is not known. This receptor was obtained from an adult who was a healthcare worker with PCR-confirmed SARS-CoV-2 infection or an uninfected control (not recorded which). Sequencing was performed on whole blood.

CDR3 DNA sequence: TGCAGTGCCCTGGAGGCAGGGGGCCCAAATTCACCCCTCCACTTT. Translated: CSALEAGGPNSPLHF. This chain links TRBV20-1 with TRBJ1-6; the match to TRBD1 covers 8 bases. CDR1 is DFQATT, CDR2 SNEGSKA, per germline (reference sequence). This CDR3 contains 15 residues. Unmatched junction bases numbered 11, after V lost 6 bases and J lost 7 bases.